A selection of T cell receptor beta chains follows, all from one sample in a study of blood T cell repertoires in COVID-19. TCRdb's copy holds only in-frame clones and misses some; the assay was immunoSEQ multiplex PCR. The sample has about 190,000 clones, 88% seen once; the top ten hold approximately 1.5%. Material for sequencing was peripheral blood. These receptors originate from a man aged 18 to 30 with active or convalescent COVID-19. Each CDR3 is given without its conserved first and last residue. The order of the fields is CDR3 protein, clone size, V gene. Expanded clones get a size class; other rows say once, few or many, or leave the size out.

CDR3 protein: ASSPVNGMFEAF
clone size: once
V gene: TRBV5-6

CDR3 protein: ASSQERGSDVNGYT
clone size: -
V gene: TRBV4-1

CDR3 protein: ASSPLTATNEKLF
clone size: -
V gene: TRBV18

CDR3 protein: ASSKYSNQPQH
clone size: -
V gene: TRBV5-6

CDR3 protein: ASSRTGQGSYEQY
clone size: -
V gene: TRBV7-9

CDR3 protein: ASSLGGLAGDTQY
clone size: -
V gene: TRBV7-7

CDR3 protein: AWSQNVYGYT
clone size: -
V gene: TRBV30

CDR3 protein: ASSNHGRGLGETQY
clone size: -
V gene: TRBV27

CDR3 protein: AWRGDKGDQPQH
clone size: few
V gene: TRBV30

CDR3 protein: ASSIGQGGLAF
clone size: -
V gene: TRBV5-1

CDR3 protein: ATRTSGSLSTDTQY
clone size: -
V gene: TRBV15

CDR3 protein: ASSSFTHTDTQY
clone size: -
V gene: TRBV5-1

CDR3 protein: ASSLGDRQNTEAF
clone size: -
V gene: TRBV5-1

CDR3 protein: ASSNLNLAGTGYEQY
clone size: -
V gene: TRBV19

CDR3 protein: ASSQRRDRYSPLH
clone size: -
V gene: TRBV4-2

CDR3 protein: ASNLQDFTDTQY
clone size: -
V gene: TRBV9

CDR3 protein: ASSSSGTPSNQPQH
clone size: -
V gene: TRBV28

CDR3 protein: ASSSPGLAEETQY
clone size: few
V gene: TRBV28

CDR3 protein: ASSPQDRGQPKGYGYT
clone size: -
V gene: TRBV3-1/TRBV3-2

CDR3 protein: SGRRTVLNTEAF
clone size: -
V gene: TRBV29-1

CDR3 protein: ASSQVGVAIGT
clone size: -
V gene: TRBV14

CDR3 protein: ASRGQGSGELF
clone size: once
V gene: TRBV2

CDR3 protein: ASSTDGEYGYT
clone size: -
V gene: TRBV19

CDR3 protein: ASSRTSGESDTQY
clone size: once
V gene: TRBV6-2/TRBV6-3

CDR3 protein: ASRKNRDSVYEQY
clone size: -
V gene: TRBV2

CDR3 protein: SAPLDYGYT
clone size: -
V gene: TRBV20-1

CDR3 protein: ASSQERGVLNTEAF
clone size: once
V gene: TRBV3-1/TRBV3-2

CDR3 protein: ASSKDRVRETQY
clone size: -
V gene: TRBV11-1

CDR3 protein: ASKSYQETQY
clone size: -
V gene: TRBV27

CDR3 protein: AGHRDSYGYT
clone size: -
V gene: TRBV2

CDR3 protein: ASSIRQGRGYT
clone size: -
V gene: TRBV19

CDR3 protein: ASSLVLAGVSGEQY
clone size: once
V gene: TRBV27

CDR3 protein: ASSLAGDQETQY
clone size: -
V gene: TRBV19

CDR3 protein: ASSPGTGLNEKLF
clone size: -
V gene: TRBV7-2

CDR3 protein: ASSLIGSSYNSPLH
clone size: -
V gene: TRBV13

CDR3 protein: ASSPGVSYEQY
clone size: -
V gene: TRBV12-3/TRBV12-4

CDR3 protein: ASSTDDRGYGYT
clone size: -
V gene: TRBV19

CDR3 protein: ASRTDRGRTEAF
clone size: -
V gene: TRBV6-5

CDR3 protein: ASSLNLNTEAF
clone size: -
V gene: TRBV27

CDR3 protein: ASSPGDRGLSPEAF
clone size: -
V gene: TRBV18

CDR3 protein: ASSQDMWDRISNTGELF
clone size: -
V gene: TRBV4-1

CDR3 protein: ASSLGLARTGELF
clone size: once
V gene: TRBV6-6

CDR3 protein: ASGLVLSHLMNTEAF
clone size: -
V gene: TRBV12-5